This T cell receptor beta chain was sequenced for a study of PD-L1 blockade in urothelial cancer. The overall study: Patients had received 0 to 3 prior chemotherapy regimens. A median blood sample held around 130,000 T cells and around 80,000 unique TCRs. Study observations and caveats: Patients with below-median pretreatment blood clonality survived longer.

The trim removed 9 bases at V and 0 bases at J, leaving 2 bases unmatched. This CDR3 is 15 amino acids long. The germline V gene has CDR1 LNHDA and CDR2 SQIVND (reference sequence). The time point: pretreatment peripheral blood. Patients had locally advanced or metastatic urothelial carcinoma. The assay was immunoSEQ multiplex PCR, and TCRdb's table has in-frame clones only and misses some. The sample gives about 95,000 clones, 85% to 90% of which show up once; around 1.7% is in the top ten. Remarks on this clone: Antigen specificity is unknown.

Sample: PBMCs, taken around atezolizumab (anti-PD-L1) treatment. The V gene is TRBV19, the J gene TRBJ2-3; 14 bases fit TRBD2. The origin of this receptor is a man aged 60 to 75 with urothelial cancer. CDR3 protein: CASRTSGGSTDTQYF. The CDR3 DNA reads TGTGCCAGCAGGACTAGCGGGGGGAGCACAGATACGCAGTATTTT.